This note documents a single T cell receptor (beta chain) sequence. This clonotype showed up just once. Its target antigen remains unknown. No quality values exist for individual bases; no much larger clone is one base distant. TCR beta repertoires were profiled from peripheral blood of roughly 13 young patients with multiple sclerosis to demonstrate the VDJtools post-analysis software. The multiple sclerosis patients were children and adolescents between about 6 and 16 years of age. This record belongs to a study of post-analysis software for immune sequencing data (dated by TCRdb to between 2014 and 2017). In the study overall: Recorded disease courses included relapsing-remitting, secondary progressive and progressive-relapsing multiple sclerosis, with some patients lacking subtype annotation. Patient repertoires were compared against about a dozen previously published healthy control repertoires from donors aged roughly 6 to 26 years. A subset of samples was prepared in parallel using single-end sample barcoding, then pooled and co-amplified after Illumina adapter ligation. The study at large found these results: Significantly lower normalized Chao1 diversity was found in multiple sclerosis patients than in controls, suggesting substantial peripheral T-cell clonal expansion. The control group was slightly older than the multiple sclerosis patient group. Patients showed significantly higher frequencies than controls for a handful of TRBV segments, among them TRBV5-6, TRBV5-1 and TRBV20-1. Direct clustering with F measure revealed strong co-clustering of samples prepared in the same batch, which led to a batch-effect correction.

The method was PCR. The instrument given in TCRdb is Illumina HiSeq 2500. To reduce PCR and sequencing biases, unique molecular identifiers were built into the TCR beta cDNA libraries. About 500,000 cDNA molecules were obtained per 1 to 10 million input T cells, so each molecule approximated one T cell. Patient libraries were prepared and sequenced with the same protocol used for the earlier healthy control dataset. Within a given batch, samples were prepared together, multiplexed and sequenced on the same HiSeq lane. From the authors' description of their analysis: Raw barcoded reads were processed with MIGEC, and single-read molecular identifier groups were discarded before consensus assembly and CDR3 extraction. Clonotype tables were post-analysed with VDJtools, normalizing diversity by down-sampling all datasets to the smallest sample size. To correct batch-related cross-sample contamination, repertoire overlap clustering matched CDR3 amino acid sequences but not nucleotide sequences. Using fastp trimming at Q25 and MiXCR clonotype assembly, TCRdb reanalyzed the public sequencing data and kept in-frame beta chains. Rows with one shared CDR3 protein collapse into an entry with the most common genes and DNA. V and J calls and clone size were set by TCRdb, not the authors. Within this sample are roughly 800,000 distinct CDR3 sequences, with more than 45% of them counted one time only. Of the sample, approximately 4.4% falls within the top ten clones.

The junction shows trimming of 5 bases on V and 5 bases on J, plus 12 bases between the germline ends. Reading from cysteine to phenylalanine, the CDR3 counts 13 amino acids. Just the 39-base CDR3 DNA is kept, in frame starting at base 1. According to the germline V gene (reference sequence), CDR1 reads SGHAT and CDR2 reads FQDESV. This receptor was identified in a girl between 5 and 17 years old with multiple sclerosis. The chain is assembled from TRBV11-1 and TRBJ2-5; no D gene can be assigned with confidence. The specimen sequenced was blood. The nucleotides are TGTGCCAGCAGCAACGGGCTGGTGGAGACCCAGTACTTC. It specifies CASSNGLVETQYF.